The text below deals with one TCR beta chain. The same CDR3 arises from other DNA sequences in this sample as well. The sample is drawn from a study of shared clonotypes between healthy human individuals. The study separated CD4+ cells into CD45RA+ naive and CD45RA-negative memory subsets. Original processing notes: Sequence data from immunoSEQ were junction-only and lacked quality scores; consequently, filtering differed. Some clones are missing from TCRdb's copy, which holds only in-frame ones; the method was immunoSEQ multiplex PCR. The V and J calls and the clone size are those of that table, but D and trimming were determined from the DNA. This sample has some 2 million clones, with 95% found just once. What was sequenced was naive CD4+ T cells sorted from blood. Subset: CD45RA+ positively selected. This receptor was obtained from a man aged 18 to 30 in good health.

Here the CDR3 DNA reads TGTGCCACCAGCAGAGATCCAGGGAAAGAGACCCAGTACTTC. It is translated as CATSRDPGKETQYF. The chain employs TRBV15 and TRBJ2-5; TRBD1 might be the D (5 bases). V lost 0 bases and J 3 bases, leaving 8 bases between the germline ends. CDR1 and CDR2 from the germline V gene are LNHNV and YYDKDF (reference sequence). The CDR3 sequence is 14 residues long.